The 2 T cell receptor beta chains listed next were all sequenced from one sample in a study of blood T cells in healthy people across ages. A second PCR, run for about 7 to 12 cycles, used a sample-barcoded 5' primer plus a J-beta primer mix. TCRdb redid the calling of the 5' RACE reads with MiXCR, one entry per CDR3 protein. This table holds approximately 800,000 distinct CDR3 sequences, around a quarter found once. These data are also associated with another study on T cells of mothers and their children.

The specimen sequenced was blood. The source of these receptors is a boy aged 5-17 years in good health.

This clonotype has a handful of counts. J is TRBJ2-2 and V is TRBV30; weak D call: TRBD2 (5 bases). V lost 3 bases and J lost 3, with 14 bases in between. Looked up from germline, CDR1 is GTSNPN and CDR2 is SVGIG (reference sequence). The CDR3 is 15 residues long. CDR3 in amino acids: CAWRPWAGDTGELFF. The CDR3 bases are TGTGCCTGGAGGCCCTGGGCCGGGGACACCGGGGAGCTGTTTTTT.

This clonotype was detected a few times. The chain links TRBV18 to TRBJ1-5, with 7 bases matching TRBD1. Trimming removed 8 bases from V and 4 bases from J; junction bases left unmatched: 14. CDR1 is KGHSH and CDR2 is LQKENI in the germline V gene. The CDR3 has 16 amino acids. This CDR3 reads CASTSQGPRNNQPQHF. The DNA of the CDR3 is TGTGCCAGCACATCACAGGGGCCCCGTAATAATCAGCCCCAGCATTTT.